This is a list of T cell receptor beta chains from one sample in a study of blood T cell repertoires in COVID-19. Assay used: immunoSEQ multiplex PCR; TCRdb lists only in-frame clones, some missing. The sample carries some 490,000 clones, approximately 86% recorded once. The sample comprised PBMCs or T cells enriched from blood (not recorded which). The receptors were gathered from a woman in her sixties who had recovered from COVID-19. CDR3s include the opening cysteine and the closing phenylalanine or tryptophan. The D gene is left open where the match is weak. A row's size may be missing; if present it is once, few, many or a size class.

V	J	D	size	CDR3	DNA
TRBV6-5	TRBJ2-3	.	.	CASPEAVQDTDTQYF	TGTGCCAGCCCCGAAGCAGTACAGGACACAGATACGCAGTATTTT
TRBV6-5	TRBJ2-6	.	.	CASLTLSANVLTF	TGTGCCAGCCTCACTCTGTCGGCCAACGTCCTGACTTTC
TRBV24-1	TRBJ2-1	TRBD1	.	CATSDPKRPGTGGYNEQFF	TGTGCCACCAGTGATCCAAAAAGACCCGGGACAGGGGGTTACAATGAGCAGTTCTTC
TRBV24-1	TRBJ2-1	TRBD2	.	CATSDLTSGGHSSYNEQFF	TGTGCCACCAGTGATTTGACTAGCGGGGGGCATAGCTCCTACAATGAGCAGTTCTTC
TRBV6-1	TRBJ1-1	.	.	CASSEVWGAEAFF	TGTGCCAGCAGTGAAGTTTGGGGGGCTGAAGCTTTCTTT
TRBV11-2	TRBJ2-2	TRBD2	many	CASSFSSGGRYNTGELFF	TGTGCCAGCAGCTTTTCTAGCGGGGGCCGATATAACACCGGGGAGCTGTTTTTT
TRBV24-1	TRBJ2-6	TRBD1	once	CATSDYRGAGANVLTF	TGTGCCACCAGTGATTACAGGGGGGCTGGGGCCAACGTCCTGACTTTC
TRBV19	TRBJ1-5	.	.	CASSPQGRNNQPQHF	TGTGCCAGTAGTCCACAGGGACGGAACAATCAGCCCCAGCATTTT
TRBV3-1/TRBV3-2	TRBJ1-2	.	.	CASSQFHSGQLANYGYTF	TGTGCCAGCAGCCAGTTCCACTCAGGACAGTTAGCTAACTATGGCTACACCTTC
TRBV19	TRBJ2-6	TRBD1	.	CASSKTGNRVSGANVLTF	TGTGCCAGTAGTAAGACAGGGAATAGGGTCTCTGGGGCCAACGTCCTGACTTTC
TRBV5-5	TRBJ2-7	.	.	CASSLGISYEQYF	TGTGCCAGCAGCCTCGGGATTTCCTACGAGCAGTACTTC
TRBV10-3	TRBJ1-3	TRBD1	.	CAIIRTGPYSGNTIYF	TGTGCCATCATTCGGACAGGCCCGTACTCTGGAAACACCATATATTTT
TRBV9	TRBJ1-2	TRBD1	.	CASSGGQGAPNYGYTF	TGTGCCAGCAGCGGGGGACAGGGGGCGCCTAACTATGGCTACACCTTC
TRBV13	TRBJ1-2	TRBD1	.	CASSSKQGNYGYTF	TGTGCCAGCAGCTCTAAACAGGGGAACTATGGCTACACCTTC
TRBV12-5	TRBJ2-1	TRBD2	.	CASGSTTIAGVYNEQFF	TGTGCTAGTGGTTCAACAACAATAGCGGGGGTATACAATGAGCAGTTCTTC
TRBV4-1	TRBJ1-3	.	.	CASSSGLVSGNTIYF	TGCGCCAGCAGCTCGGGACTGGTCTCTGGAAACACCATATATTTT
TRBV11-2	TRBJ1-3	.	.	CASSLAFGNTIYF	TGTGCCAGCAGCTTAGCTTTTGGAAACACCATATATTTT
TRBV2	TRBJ2-2	TRBD2	.	CASSLAGGNTGELFF	TGTGCCAGCAGTCTAGCGGGGGGGAACACCGGGGAGCTGTTTTTT
TRBV5-1	TRBJ2-3	TRBD2	.	CASSSRLAGPTDTQYF	TGCGCCAGCAGCTCCCGACTAGCGGGGCCAACAGATACGCAGTATTTT
TRBV3-1/TRBV3-2	TRBJ1-1	.	few	CASSRNMNTEAFF	TGTGCCAGCAGCCGAAACATGAACACTGAAGCTTTCTTT
TRBV6-5	TRBJ1-2	.	.	CATQWGTIYGYTF	TGTGCCACCCAGTGGGGCACAATTTATGGCTACACCTTC
TRBV5-6	TRBJ1-1	TRBD1	.	CASSLQGGAGNTEAFF	TGTGCCAGCAGCTTGCAAGGGGGCGCAGGGAACACTGAAGCTTTCTTT
TRBV7-2	TRBJ2-3	.	.	CASNLGVDTQYF	TGTGCCAGCAACTTAGGCGTGGATACGCAGTATTTT